This T cell receptor (beta chain) was identified during a study of cytomegalovirus exposure and HLA in healthy donors. Study-level background: A later analysis reported the same platform for the roughly 110 validation repertoires and the 650 to 750 first-cohort repertoires.

The study, taken as a whole, reports: The majority of TCR sequences were rare, yet some public TCRs appeared in many donors. The tendency of first-cohort TCR clusters to co-occur in the roughly 130 validation repertoires emerged from a later analysis. Altogether, 150 to 200 TCR beta chains were recorded as cytomegalovirus-associated.

The table came from immunoSEQ multiplex PCR; TCRdb's copy has only in-frame clones and leaves some out. The data contain around 180,000 clones, about 83% of them singletons. This CDR3 has 13 residues. The germline gives CDR1 SEHNR, CDR2 FQNEAQ (reference sequence). V dropped 1 base and J dropped 6 bases, with 9 bases sitting between them. About this clone: Its antigen is unidentified.

Sequenced input: PBMCs. The TCR comes from a young woman in good health and CMV-seronegative. The V gene is TRBV7-9, the J gene TRBJ1-1; D gene ambiguous. The CDR3 protein is CASSLVPRPEAFF. The CDR3 DNA sequence: TGTGCCAGCAGCTTAGTGCCGCGGCCTGAAGCTTTCTTT.